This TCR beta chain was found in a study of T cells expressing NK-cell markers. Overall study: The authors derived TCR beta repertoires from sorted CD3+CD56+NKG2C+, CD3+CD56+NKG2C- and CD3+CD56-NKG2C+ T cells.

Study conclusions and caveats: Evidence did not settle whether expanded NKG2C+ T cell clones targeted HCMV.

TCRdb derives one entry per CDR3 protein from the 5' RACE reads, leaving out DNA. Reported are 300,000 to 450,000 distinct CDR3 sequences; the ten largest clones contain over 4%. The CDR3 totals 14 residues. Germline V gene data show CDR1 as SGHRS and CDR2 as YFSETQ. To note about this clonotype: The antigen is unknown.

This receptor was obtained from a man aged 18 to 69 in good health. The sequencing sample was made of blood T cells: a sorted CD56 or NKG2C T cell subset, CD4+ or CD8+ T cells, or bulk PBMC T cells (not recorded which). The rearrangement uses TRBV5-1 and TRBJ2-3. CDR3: CASLKSRSTDTQYF.